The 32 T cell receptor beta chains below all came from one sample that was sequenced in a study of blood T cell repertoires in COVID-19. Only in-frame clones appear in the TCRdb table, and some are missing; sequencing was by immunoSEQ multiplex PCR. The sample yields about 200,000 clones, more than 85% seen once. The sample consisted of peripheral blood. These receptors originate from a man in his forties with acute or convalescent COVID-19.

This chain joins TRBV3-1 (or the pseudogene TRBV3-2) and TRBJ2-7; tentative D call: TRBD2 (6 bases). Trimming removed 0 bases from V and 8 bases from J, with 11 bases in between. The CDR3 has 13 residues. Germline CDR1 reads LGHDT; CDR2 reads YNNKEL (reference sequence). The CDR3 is CASSQEEGSKQYF. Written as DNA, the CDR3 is TGTGCCAGCAGCCAAGAGGAGGGTAGTAAGCAGTACTTC.

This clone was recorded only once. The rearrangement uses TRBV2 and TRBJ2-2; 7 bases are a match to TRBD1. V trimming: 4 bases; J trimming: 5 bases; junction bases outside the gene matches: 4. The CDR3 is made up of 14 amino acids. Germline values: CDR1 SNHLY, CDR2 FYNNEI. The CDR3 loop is CASSVGQWTGELFF. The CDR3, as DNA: TGTGCCAGCAGTGTGGGACAGTGGACCGGGGAGCTGTTTTTT.

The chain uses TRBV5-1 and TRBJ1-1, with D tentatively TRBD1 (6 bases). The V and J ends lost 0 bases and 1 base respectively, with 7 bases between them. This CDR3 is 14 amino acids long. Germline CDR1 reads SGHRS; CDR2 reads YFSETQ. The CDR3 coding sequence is TGCGCCAGCAGCTTGGGACAGGCGAACACTGAAGCTTTCTTT. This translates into CASSLGQANTEAFF.

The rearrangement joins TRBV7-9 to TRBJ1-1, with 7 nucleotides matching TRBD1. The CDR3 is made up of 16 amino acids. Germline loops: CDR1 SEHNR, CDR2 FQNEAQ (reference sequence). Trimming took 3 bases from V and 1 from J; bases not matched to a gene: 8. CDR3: CASSLTGNWGNTEAFF. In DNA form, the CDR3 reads TGTGCCAGCAGCTTGACAGGGAATTGGGGGAACACTGAAGCTTTCTTT.

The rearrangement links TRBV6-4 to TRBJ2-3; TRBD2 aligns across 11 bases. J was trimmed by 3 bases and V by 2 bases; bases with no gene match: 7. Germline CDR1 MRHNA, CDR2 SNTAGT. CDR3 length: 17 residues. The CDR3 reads CASSDEAGTSGTDTQYF. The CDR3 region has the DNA TGTGCCAGCAGTGACGAGGCCGGGACTAGCGGTACAGATACGCAGTATTTT.

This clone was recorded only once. The CDR3 loop reads CASSPTTTGSYGYTF. The DNA for the CDR3 is TGTGCCAGCAGCCCGACGACGACAGGGTCCTATGGCTACACCTTC. The rearrangement joins TRBV7-9 to TRBJ1-2; TRBD1 matches at 7 bases. Germline CDR1 reads SEHNR; CDR2 reads FQNEAQ (reference sequence). V was clipped by 5 bases and J by 4 bases; unmatched bases: 10. The CDR3 consists of 15 residues.

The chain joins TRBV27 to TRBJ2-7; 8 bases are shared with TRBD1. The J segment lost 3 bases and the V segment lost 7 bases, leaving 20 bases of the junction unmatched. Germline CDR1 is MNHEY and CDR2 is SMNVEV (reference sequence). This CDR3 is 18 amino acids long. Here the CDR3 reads CASTSPFPQGANGYEQYF. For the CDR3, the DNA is TGTGCCAGCACCTCACCCTTCCCCCAGGGGGCTAACGGCTACGAGCAGTACTTC.

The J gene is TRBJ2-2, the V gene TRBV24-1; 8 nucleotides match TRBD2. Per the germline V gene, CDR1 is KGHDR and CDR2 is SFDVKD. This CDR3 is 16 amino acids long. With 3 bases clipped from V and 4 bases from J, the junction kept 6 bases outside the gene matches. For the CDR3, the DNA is TGTGCCACCAGTGATCCAGCGGGAGCGAGCACCGGGGAGCTGTTTTTT. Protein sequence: CATSDPAGASTGELFF.

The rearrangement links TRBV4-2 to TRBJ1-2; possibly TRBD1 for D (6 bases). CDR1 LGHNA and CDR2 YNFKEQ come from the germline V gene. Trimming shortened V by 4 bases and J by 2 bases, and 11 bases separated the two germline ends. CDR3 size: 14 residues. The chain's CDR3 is CASSLQGRNYGYTF. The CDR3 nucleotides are TGTGCCAGCAGCCTACAGGGACGCAACTATGGCTACACCTTC.

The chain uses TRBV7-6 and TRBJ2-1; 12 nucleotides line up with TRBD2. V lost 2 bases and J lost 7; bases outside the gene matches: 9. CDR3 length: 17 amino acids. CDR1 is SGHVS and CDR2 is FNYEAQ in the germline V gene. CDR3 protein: CASSLPGLAGWRNEQFF. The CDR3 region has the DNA TGTGCCAGCAGCTTACCCGGACTAGCGGGATGGAGGAATGAGCAGTTCTTC.

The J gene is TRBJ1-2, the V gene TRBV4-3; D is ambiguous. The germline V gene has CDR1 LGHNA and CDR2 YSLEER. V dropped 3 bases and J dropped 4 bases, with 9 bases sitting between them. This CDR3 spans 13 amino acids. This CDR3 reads CASSHDGAYGYTF. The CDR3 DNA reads TGCGCCAGCAGCCATGACGGAGCCTATGGCTACACCTTC.

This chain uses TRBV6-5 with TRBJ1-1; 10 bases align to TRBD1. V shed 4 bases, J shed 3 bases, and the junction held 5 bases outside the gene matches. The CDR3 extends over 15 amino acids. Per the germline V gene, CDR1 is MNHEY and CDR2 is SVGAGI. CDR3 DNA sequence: TGTGCCAGCAGTTCGACAGGGGGCCTGGACACTGAAGCTTTCTTT. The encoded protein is CASSSTGGLDTEAFF.

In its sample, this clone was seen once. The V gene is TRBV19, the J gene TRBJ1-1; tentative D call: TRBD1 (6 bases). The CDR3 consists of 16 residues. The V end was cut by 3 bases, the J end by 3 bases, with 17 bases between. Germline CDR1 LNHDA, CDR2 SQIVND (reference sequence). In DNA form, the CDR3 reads TGTGCCAGTAGTATTCCGGCAGGGGCAAGGGACACTGAAGCTTTCTTT. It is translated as CASSIPAGARDTEAFF.

CDR3 amino acids: CASRDGTAREQYF. CDR3 sequence (DNA): TGTGCCAGCAGGGATGGGACAGCCAGGGAGCAGTACTTC. The V and J genes are TRBV2 and TRBJ2-7; 7 bases fit TRBD1. Germline assignment: CDR1 SNHLY and CDR2 FYNNEI. This CDR3 has 13 residues. V trimming: 6 bases; J trimming: 7 bases; junction bases outside the gene matches: 9.

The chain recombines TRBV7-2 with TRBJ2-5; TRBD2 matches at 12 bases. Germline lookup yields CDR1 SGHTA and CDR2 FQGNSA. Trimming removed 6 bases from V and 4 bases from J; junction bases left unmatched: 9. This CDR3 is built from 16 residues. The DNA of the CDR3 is TGTGCCAGCAGTCTCGGACTAGCGGGAATCGGAGAGACCCAGTACTTC. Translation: CASSLGLAGIGETQYF.

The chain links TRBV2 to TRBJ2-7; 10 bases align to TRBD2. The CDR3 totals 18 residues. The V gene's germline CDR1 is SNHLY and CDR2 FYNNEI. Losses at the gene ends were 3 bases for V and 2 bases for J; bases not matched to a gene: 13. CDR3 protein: CASSEFWPSGRIPYEQYF. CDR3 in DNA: TGTGCCAGCAGTGAGTTTTGGCCTAGCGGGAGAATACCCTACGAGCAGTACTTC.

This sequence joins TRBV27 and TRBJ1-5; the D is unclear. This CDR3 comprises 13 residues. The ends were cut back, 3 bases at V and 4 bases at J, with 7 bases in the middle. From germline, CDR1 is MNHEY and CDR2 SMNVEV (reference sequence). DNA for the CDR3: TGTGCCAGCAGTTTCGGGGAAAATCAGCCCCAGCATTTT. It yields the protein CASSFGENQPQHF.

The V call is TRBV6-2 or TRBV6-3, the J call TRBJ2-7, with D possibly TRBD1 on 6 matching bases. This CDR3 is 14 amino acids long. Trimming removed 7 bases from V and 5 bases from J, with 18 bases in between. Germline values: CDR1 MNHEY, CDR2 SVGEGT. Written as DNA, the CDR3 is TGTGCCAGCACCCCCACAGGGAAAAGCAACGAGCAGTACTTC. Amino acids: CASTPTGKSNEQYF.

CDR3 region: CASTGGAADTQYF. The CDR3 nucleotides are TGTGCCAGCACAGGGGGCGCGGCAGATACGCAGTATTTT. V and J are TRBV19 and TRBJ2-3; 9 bases agree with TRBD1. Trimming took 9 bases from V and 4 from J; bases not matched to a gene: 5. Germline lookup yields CDR1 LNHDA and CDR2 SQIVND (reference sequence). This CDR3 is built from 13 residues.

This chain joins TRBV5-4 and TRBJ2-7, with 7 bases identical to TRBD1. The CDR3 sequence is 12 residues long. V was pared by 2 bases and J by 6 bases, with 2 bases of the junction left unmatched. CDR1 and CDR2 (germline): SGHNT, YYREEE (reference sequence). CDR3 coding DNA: TGTGCCAGCAGCTTCCGACAGGGCGAGCAGTACTTC. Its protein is CASSFRQGEQYF.

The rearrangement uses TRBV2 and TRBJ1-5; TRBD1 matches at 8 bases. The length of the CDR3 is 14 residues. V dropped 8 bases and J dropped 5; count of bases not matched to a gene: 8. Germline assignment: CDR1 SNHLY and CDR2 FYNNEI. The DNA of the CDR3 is TGTGCCAGCGGTCGGACAGGGAGGCATCAGCCCCAGCATTTT. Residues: CASGRTGRHQPQHF.

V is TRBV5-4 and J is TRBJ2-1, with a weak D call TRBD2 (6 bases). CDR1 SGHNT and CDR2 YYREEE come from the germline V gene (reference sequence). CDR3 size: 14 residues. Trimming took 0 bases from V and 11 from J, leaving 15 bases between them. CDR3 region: CASSLETTSPQQFF. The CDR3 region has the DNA TGTGCCAGCAGCTTGGAGACTACTAGCCCCCAGCAGTTCTTC.

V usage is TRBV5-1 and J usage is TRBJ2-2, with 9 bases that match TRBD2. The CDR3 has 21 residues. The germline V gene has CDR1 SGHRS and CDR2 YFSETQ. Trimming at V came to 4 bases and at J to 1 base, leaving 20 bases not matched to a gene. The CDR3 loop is CASSAGGGIAGAQLNTGELFF. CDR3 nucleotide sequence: TGCGCCAGCAGCGCGGGCGGAGGGATAGCGGGGGCCCAGTTGAACACCGGGGAGCTGTTTTTT.

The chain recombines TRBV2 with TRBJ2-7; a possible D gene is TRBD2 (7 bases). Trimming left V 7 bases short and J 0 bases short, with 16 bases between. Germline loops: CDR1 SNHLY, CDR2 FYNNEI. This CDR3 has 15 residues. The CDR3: CASTLGGGHSYEQYF. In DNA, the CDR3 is TGTGCCAGCACTTTAGGGGGGGGCCACTCCTACGAGCAGTACTTC.

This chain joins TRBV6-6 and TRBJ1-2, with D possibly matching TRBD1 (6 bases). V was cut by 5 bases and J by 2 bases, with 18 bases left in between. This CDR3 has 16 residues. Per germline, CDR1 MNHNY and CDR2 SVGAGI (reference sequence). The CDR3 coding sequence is TGTGCCAGCAGTCCCGCGGGGGCCATTCCAAACTATGGCTACACCTTC. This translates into CASSPAGAIPNYGYTF.

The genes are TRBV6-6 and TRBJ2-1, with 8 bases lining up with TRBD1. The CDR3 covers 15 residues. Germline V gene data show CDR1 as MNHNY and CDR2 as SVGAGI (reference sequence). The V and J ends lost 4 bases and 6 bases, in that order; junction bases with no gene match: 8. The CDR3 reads CASSSRTGSPNEQFF. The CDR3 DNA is TGTGCCAGCAGTTCCCGGACAGGGTCCCCCAATGAGCAGTTCTTC.

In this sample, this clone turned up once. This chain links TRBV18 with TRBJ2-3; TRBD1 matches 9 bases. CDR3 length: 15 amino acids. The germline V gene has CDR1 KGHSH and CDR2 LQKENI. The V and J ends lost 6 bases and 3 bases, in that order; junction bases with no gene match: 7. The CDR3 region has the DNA TGTGCCAGCTCTCTACAGGGGGCGCAGACAGATACGCAGTATTTT. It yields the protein CASSLQGAQTDTQYF.

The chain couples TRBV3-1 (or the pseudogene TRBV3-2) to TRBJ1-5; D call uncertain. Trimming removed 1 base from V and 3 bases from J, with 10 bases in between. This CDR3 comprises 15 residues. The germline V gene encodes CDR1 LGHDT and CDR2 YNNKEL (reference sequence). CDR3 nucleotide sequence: TGTGCCAGCAGCCAAGGGATGGAGTCCAATCAGCCCCAGCATTTT. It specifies CASSQGMESNQPQHF.

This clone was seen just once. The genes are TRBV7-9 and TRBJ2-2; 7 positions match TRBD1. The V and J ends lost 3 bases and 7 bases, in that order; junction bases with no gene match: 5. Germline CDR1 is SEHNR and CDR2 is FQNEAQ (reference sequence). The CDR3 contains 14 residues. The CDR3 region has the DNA TGTGCCAGCAGCTTCCGACAGGGTAGCGGGGAGCTGTTTTTT. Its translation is CASSFRQGSGELFF. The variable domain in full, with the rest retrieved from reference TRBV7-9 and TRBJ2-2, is DTGVSQNPRHKITKRGQNVTFRCDPISEHNRLYWYRQTLGQGPEFLTYFQNEAQLEKSRLLSDRFSAERPKGSFSTLEIQRTEQGDSAMYLCASSFRQGSGELFFGEGSRLTVL.

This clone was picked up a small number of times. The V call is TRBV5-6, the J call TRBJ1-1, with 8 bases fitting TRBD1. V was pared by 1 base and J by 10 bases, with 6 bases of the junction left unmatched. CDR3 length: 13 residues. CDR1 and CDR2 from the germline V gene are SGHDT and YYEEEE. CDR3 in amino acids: CASSLSDRVGAFF. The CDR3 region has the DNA TGTGCCAGCAGCTTGTCGGACAGGGTTGGAGCTTTCTTT. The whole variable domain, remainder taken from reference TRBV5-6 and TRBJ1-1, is DAGVTQSPTHLIKTRGQQVTLRCSPKSGHDTVSWYQQALGQGPQFIFQYYEEEERQRGNFPDRFSGHQFPNYSSELNVNALLLGDSALYLCASSLSDRVGAFFGQGTRLTVV.

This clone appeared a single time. The CDR3, as DNA: TGTGCCAGCAGCCAAGACTGGACAGGGAATCAGCCCCAGCATTTT. Protein: CASSQDWTGNQPQHF. The chain uses TRBV4-2 and TRBJ1-5, with 8 bases lining up with TRBD1. This CDR3 contains 15 residues. V dropped 0 bases and J dropped 4; count of bases not matched to a gene: 2. From germline, CDR1 is LGHNA and CDR2 YNFKEQ.

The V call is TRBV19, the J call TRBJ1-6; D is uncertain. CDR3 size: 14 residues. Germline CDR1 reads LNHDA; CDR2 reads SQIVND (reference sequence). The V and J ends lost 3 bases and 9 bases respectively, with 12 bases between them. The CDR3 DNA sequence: TGTGCCAGTAGTATGGCCCACGCGGGTTCACCCCTCCACTTT. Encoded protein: CASSMAHAGSPLHF.